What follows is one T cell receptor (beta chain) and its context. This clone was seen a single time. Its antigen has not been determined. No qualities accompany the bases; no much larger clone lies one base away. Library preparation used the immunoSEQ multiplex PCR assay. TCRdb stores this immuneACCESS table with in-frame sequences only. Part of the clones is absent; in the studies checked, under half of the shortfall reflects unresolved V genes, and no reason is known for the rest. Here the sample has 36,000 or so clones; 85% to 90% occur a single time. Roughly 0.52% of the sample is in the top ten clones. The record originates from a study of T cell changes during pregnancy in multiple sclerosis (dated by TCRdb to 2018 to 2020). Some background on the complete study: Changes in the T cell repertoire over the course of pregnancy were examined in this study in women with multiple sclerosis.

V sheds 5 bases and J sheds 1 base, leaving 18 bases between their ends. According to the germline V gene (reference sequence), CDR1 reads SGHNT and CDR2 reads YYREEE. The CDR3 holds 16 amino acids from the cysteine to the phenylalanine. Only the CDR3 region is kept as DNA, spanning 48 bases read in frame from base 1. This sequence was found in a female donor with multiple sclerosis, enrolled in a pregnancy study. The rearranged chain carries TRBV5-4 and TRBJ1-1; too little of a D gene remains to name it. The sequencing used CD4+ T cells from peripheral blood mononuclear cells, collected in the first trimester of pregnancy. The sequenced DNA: TGTGCCAGCAGTCGAGGGATAGTGCAGTCGAACACTGAAGCTTTCTTT. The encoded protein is CASSRGIVQSNTEAFF.